Following are 10 T cell receptor beta chains from one sample sequenced in a study of blood T cell repertoires in COVID-19. Only in-frame clones appear in the TCRdb table, and some are missing; sequencing was by immunoSEQ multiplex PCR. The top ten clones hold more than 6.5% of a sample with 270,000 or so clones, approximately 81% of them seen once. The sample taken for sequencing was PBMCs or T cells enriched from blood (not recorded which). The receptors come from a woman in her forties or fifties who had been exposed to COVID-19.

The chain is built from TRBV6-5 and TRBJ1-1; tentative D call: TRBD1 (5 bases). Deletions cut 5 bases from V and 6 bases from J, with 13 bases between. CDR3 size: 13 residues. The germline V gene has CDR1 MNHEY and CDR2 SVGAGI. The CDR3 DNA is TGTGCCAGCAGTCAATCAGGGCGGTCTGAAGCTTTCTTT. This codes for CASSQSGRSEAFF.

This clone was observed once. The chain uses TRBV6-1 and TRBJ1-6; the match to TRBD1 covers 9 bases. From germline, CDR1 is MNHNS and CDR2 SASEGT. V was pared by 0 bases and J by 6 bases, with 3 bases of the junction left unmatched. The CDR3 runs 16 residues. In nucleotides, the CDR3 is TGTGCCAGCAGTGAAGCTGGGACAGGGATTAATTCACCCCTCCACTTT. Protein: CASSEAGTGINSPLHF.

The V gene is TRBV7-3, the J gene TRBJ2-2, with a possible D match to TRBD2 (5 bases). Per the germline V gene, CDR1 is SGHTA and CDR2 is FQGTGA. This CDR3 is built from 15 residues. The V and J ends lost 4 bases and 7 bases respectively, with 16 bases between them. The chain's CDR3 is CASSSRGASGGELFF. CDR3 sequence (DNA): TGTGCCAGCAGCTCCCGGGGTGCCTCCGGCGGGGAGCTGTTTTTT.

This chain connects TRBV6-5 to TRBJ1-1, with 10 bases that match TRBD1. CDR1 and CDR2 (germline): MNHEY, SVGAGI. V trimming: 7 bases; J trimming: 5 bases; junction bases outside the gene matches: 7. The CDR3 spans 14 residues. The CDR3 loop is CASNRDRGQTEAFF. The CDR3 DNA sequence: TGTGCCAGCAATCGAGACAGGGGGCAGACTGAAGCTTTCTTT.

The chain employs TRBV7-8 and TRBJ1-5; possible D gene TRBD1, 5 bases. This CDR3 is 15 amino acids long. V lost 1 base and J lost 4, with 11 bases in between. Per germline, CDR1 SGHVS and CDR2 FQNEAQ. CDR3 in amino acids: CASSLVTGENQPQHF. The CDR3 coding sequence is TGTGCCAGCAGCTTAGTTACAGGAGAGAATCAGCCCCAGCATTTT.

The V and J genes are TRBV3-1 (or the pseudogene TRBV3-2) and TRBJ1-4, with TRBD1 matching over 11 bases. CDR1 and CDR2 from the germline V gene are LGHDT and YNNKEL (reference sequence). The CDR3 is 21 amino acids. Germline trimming cut 4 bases from V and 3 bases from J; bases unmatched to any gene: 19. The CDR3 sequence is CASSLSGLWGQGVLANEKLFF. CDR3 nucleotides: TGTGCCAGCAGCCTCTCAGGATTGTGGGGACAGGGGGTTTTAGCTAATGAAAAACTGTTTTTT.

V is TRBV21-1 and J is TRBJ1-2; the listed D gene, TRBD1, was not tested against the DNA. TRBV21-1 is classified as a pseudogene. The CDR3 length is 15 residues. CDR3: CASSKEEQARYGYTF. The CDR3, as DNA: TGTGCCAGCAGCAAAGAAGAACAGGCCCGCTATGGCTACACCTTC.

The genes are TRBV5-5 and TRBJ2-5; 10 positions match TRBD1. J lost 2 bases, V lost 4 bases, and 8 bases had no gene match. Germline V CDR1 and CDR2: SGHKS, YYEKEE (reference sequence). This CDR3 contains 16 residues. The CDR3 DNA is TGTGCCAGCAGCCTGGGACAGGGGTTTTCACAAGAGACCCAGTACTTC. Translation gives CASSLGQGFSQETQYF.

As to this clone: No DNA is shown, since the ends of the CDR3 on it are uncertain; the CDR3 is the one TCRdb lists. The chain links TRBV5-6 to TRBJ1-2. Inclusive of both ends, the CDR3 amounts to 13 amino acids. Per germline, CDR1 SGHDT and CDR2 YYEEEE. The CDR3: CASSLLRFGGYTF.

V is TRBV7-9 and J is TRBJ1-5; TRBD1 agrees at 7 bases. Germline V gene lookup returns CDR1 SEHNR and CDR2 FQNEAQ (reference sequence). The CDR3 is 14 residues long. V gave up 5 bases and J gave up 10 bases; unmatched junction bases: 11. CDR3 coding DNA: TGTGCCAGCAGCCTTCCCGGGACAGAAAGTCCCCAGCATTTT. Its protein is CASSLPGTESPQHF.